This T cell receptor (beta chain) derives from a study of OX40 agonist ivuxolimab in advanced cancers. On the study more broadly: The group had a mean age of about 64 years, ranged from about 20 to 79, and was around 82% male.

This CDR3 is 15 amino acids long. V was clipped by 0 bases and J by 4 bases, with 10 bases between them. Germline assignment: CDR1 LNHNV and CDR2 YYDKDF (reference sequence). Profiled with immunoSEQ multiplex PCR; TCRdb holds only in-frame clones, not every one. The sample lists fewer than 85,000 clones, over 65% occurring once. The chain recombines TRBV15 with TRBJ1-3; perhaps TRBD1 as D (6 bases). The source material was CD4+ or CD8+ T cells sorted from blood, sampled in a trial of the OX40 agonist ivuxolimab. The receptor comes from an adult with an advanced solid tumor such as melanoma, head and neck, liver or kidney cancer. CDR3 DNA sequence: TGTGCCACCAGCAGAGAATACAGGGCAGGAAACACCATATATTTT. Protein sequence: CATSREYRAGNTIYF. The variable domain in full, completed from reference TRBV15 and TRBJ1-3, reads DAMVIQNPRYQVTQFGKPVTLSCSQTLNHNVMYWYQQKSSQAPKLLFHYYDKDFNNEADTPDNFQSRRPNTSFCFLDIRSPGLGDTAMYLCATSREYRAGNTIYFGEGSWLTVV.